These 5 T cell receptor beta chains were sequenced from one sample in a study of blood T cell repertoires in COVID-19. Generated by immunoSEQ multiplex PCR, the TCRdb table keeps only in-frame clones and is missing some. The sample shows about 370,000 clones, more than 70% of them seen only once. The sequenced sample consisted of peripheral blood. These receptors came from a woman in her twenties or thirties with COVID-19, enrolled during active disease.

Comment on this clone: A much larger clone sits a single nucleotide away, making a read error possible. This specimen includes other DNA sequences encoding the same CDR3. The genes are TRBV2 and TRBJ1-1, with D possibly TRBD1 on 5 matching bases. CDR3 size: 13 residues. Trimming removed 4 bases from V and 1 base from J, with 7 bases in between. From germline, CDR1 is SNHLY and CDR2 FYNNEI. The CDR3 nucleotides are TGTGCCAGCAGTGGACAGAGGAACACTGAAGCTTTCTTT. Translation: CASSGQRNTEAFF.

This chain uses TRBV6-2 or TRBV6-3 with TRBJ2-2, with D unresolved. Germline V gene sequence: CDR1 MNHEY, CDR2 SVGEGT. The CDR3 spans 14 residues. Trimming took off 0 bases at V and 1 base at J, with 3 bases between the two ends. CDR3: CASSYSGNTGELFF. DNA of the CDR3: TGTGCCAGCAGTTACTCCGGGAACACCGGGGAGCTGTTTTTT.

The chain is built from TRBV29-1 and TRBJ2-5; D unclear. Per the germline V gene, CDR1 is SQVTM and CDR2 is ANQGSEA. Trimming shortened V by 7 bases and J by 5 bases, and 11 bases separated the two germline ends. The CDR3 covers 11 residues. CDR3: CSATQVETQYF. CDR3 coding DNA: TGCAGCGCCACTCAAGTGGAGACCCAGTACTTC.

The rearrangement uses TRBV2 and TRBJ1-2, with 8 bases fitting TRBD1. Germline V gives CDR1 SNHLY, CDR2 FYNNEI. The CDR3 spans 13 residues. V lost 5 bases and J lost 8; bases outside the gene matches: 7. For the CDR3, the DNA is TGTGCCAGCAGTAGTGGACAGGGCTTGGGCTACACCTTC. Its translation is CASSSGQGLGYTF.

The rearrangement links TRBV7-9 to TRBJ2-7; 8 bases match TRBD2. In germline, CDR1 is SEHNR, CDR2 FQNEAQ (reference sequence). The CDR3 contains 15 residues. Trimming cost V 5 bases and J 7 bases; bases outside gene matches: 13. CDR3 in DNA: TGTGCCAGCAGCCGTCTCCGAGCGGGAGTAGAAGAGCAGTACGTC. Its translation is CASSRLRAGVEEQYV.